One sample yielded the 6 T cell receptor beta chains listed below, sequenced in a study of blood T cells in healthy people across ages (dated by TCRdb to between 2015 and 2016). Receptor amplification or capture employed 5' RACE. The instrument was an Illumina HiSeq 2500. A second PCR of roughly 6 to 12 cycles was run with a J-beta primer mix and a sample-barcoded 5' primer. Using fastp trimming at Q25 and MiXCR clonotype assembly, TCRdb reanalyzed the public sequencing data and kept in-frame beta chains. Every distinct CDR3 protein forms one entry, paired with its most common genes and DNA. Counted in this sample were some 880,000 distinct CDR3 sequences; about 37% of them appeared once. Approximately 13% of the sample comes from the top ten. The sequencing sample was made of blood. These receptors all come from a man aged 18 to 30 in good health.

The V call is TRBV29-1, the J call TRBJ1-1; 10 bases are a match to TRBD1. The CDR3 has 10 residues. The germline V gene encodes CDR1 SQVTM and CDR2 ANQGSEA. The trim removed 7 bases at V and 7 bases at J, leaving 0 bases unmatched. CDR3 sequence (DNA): TGCAGCGGGGACAGGGGTGAAGCTTTCTTT. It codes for CSGDRGEAFF.

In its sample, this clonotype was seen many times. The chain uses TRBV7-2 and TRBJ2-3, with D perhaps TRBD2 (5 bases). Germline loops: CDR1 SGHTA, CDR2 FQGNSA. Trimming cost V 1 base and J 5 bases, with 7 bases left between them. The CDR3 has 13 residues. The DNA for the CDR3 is TGTGCCAGCAGCTTAGGGACTGAAGATACGCAGTATTTT. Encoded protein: CASSLGTEDTQYF. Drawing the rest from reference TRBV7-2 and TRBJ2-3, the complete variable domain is GAGVSQSPSNKVTEKGKDVELRCDPISGHTALYWYRQSLGQGLEFLIYFQGNSAPDKSGLPSDRFSAERTGGSVSTLTIQRTQQEDSAVYLCASSLGTEDTQYFGPGTRLTVL.

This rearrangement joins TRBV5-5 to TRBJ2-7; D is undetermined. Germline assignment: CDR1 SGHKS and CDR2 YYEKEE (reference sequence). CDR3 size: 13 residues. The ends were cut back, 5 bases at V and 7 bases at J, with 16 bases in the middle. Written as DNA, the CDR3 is TGTGCCAGCAGTTTTCCTACCTACAATGAGCAGTACTTC. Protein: CASSFPTYNEQYF.

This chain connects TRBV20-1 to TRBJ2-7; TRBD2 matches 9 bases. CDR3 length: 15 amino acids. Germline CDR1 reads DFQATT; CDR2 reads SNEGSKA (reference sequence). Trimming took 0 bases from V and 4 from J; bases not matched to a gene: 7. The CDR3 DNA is TGCAGTGCTAGAGATGGGGGTAGCGGGGGTTACGAGCAGTACTTC. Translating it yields CSARDGGSGGYEQYF.

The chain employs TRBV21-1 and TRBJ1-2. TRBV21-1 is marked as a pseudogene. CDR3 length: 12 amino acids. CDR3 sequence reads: CASREMASRYTF. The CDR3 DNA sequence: TGTGCCAGCAGGGAAATGGCAAGTCGCTACACCTTC.

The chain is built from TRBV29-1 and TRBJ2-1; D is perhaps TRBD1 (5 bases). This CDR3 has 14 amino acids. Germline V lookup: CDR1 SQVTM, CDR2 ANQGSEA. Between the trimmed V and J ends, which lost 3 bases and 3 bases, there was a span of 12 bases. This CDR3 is CSVEGFDSYNEQFF. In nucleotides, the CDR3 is TGCAGCGTTGAGGGCTTTGACAGCTACAATGAGCAGTTCTTC.